The entry below describes one T cell receptor beta chain. The antigen remains undetermined. The source of the sample is a study of PD-1 blockade in classical Hodgkin lymphoma. Regarding the study as a whole: Why the repertoires differ is still unclear, perhaps disease activity or prior therapy. Patients were excluded if nivolumab began under 1 year after ASCT (the autologous transplant).

Using immunoSEQ multiplex PCR, the repertoire was profiled, and TCRdb retains in-frame clones only, with some absent. The data show about 64,000 clones, with roughly nine tenths seen just once and 10% held by the top ten. Time point reported: cycle 4 day 1 (C4D1), after more than five weeks of nivolumab. Each patient experienced a relapse that followed autologous stem cell transplantation, and brentuximab vedotin exposure varied. Germline CDR1 and CDR2: MGHDK and SYGVNS. J lost 0 bases, V lost 11 bases, and 12 bases had no gene match. The CDR3 runs 15 residues. V usage is TRBV25-1 and J usage is TRBJ1-1; TRBD1 matches 7 bases. The specimen was peripheral blood mononuclear cells (PBMCs), collected before the fourth cycle of nivolumab. The sequence was collected from a human donor with classical Hodgkin lymphoma. The CDR3 nucleotides are TGTGCCCAGCCCTTAGGGGGCCTCATGAACACTGAAGCTTTCTTT. Protein: CAQPLGGLMNTEAFF.